The subject of this entry is one T cell receptor (beta chain). What it binds is not known. TRB rearrangements spanning V, D and J were amplified using mixed TRB-A/B primers. TCRdb re-called the multiplex PCR reads with MiXCR, one entry per CDR3 protein. The sample gives about 11,000 distinct CDR3 sequences, 20% to 30% of which show up once; approximately 2.1% is in the top ten. Amplification of TCR beta used genomic DNA extracted from peripheral blood. The data were taken from a study of T cell repertoires in aging, cancer and after chemotherapy. Whole-study context: Donor ages fell into six groups from 30 or younger up to 70 or older.

Broader study findings: These repertoire data do not allow conclusions about immunological memory after chemotherapy. In each cancer cohort, median generation probability increased across chemotherapy, suggesting thymic output rebounded.

V lost 4 bases, J lost 0 bases, and 10 bases lay in between. Germline V lookup: CDR1 MNHEY, CDR2 SVGAGI. This CDR3 is 15 amino acids long. The source of this sequence is a human donor in good health. Specimen: blood. This chain joins TRBV6-5 and TRBJ2-4; D gene uncertain. The DNA of the CDR3 is TGTGCCAGCAGTTCCCCCCAGCTAGCCAAAAACATTCAGTACTTC. Residues: CASSSPQLAKNIQYF.